This entry lists 10 T cell receptor beta chains sequenced from one sample in a study of identical twins. Using its own MiXCR run on the 5' RACE reads, TCRdb lists one record per CDR3 protein. The sample lists 1,800,000 or so distinct CDR3 sequences; less than 35% were seen once. The sequenced sample was cord blood. The receptors were sampled from a newborn girl in good health.

As regards this clonotype: The junction and the germline gene differ at one end; a read error may be behind it. DNA for the CDR3: TGTGCCAGCACGACAGGGGAGTCACCCCCCCACTTT. This gives the protein CASTTGESPPHF. The chain couples TRBV12-3 or TRBV12-4 to TRBJ1-6, with 8 nucleotides matching TRBD1. The CDR3 totals 12 residues.

The gene calls are TRBV28 and TRBJ2-5; tentatively, D is TRBD1 (5 bases). Looked up from germline, CDR1 is MDHEN and CDR2 is SYDVKM. The V gene lost 7 bases and the J gene lost 5 bases, with 11 bases spanning the gap. The CDR3 length is 12 residues. The chain's CDR3 is CASIRVRETQYF. The CDR3 bases are TGTGCCAGCATCAGGGTACGGGAGACCCAGTACTTC.

V usage is TRBV30 and J usage is TRBJ2-1; 7 bases are a match to TRBD2. The CDR3 sequence is 16 residues long. The trim removed 2 bases at V and 4 bases at J, leaving 11 bases unmatched. CDR1 is GTSNPN, CDR2 SVGIG, per germline (reference sequence). The CDR3 sequence is CAWSPIGLGFYNEQFF. CDR3 DNA: TGTGCCTGGAGTCCGATTGGACTAGGGTTTTACAATGAGCAGTTCTTC.

This clonotype turned up a few times. V and J are TRBV20-1 and TRBJ2-3, with 9 bases aligning to TRBD1. Trimming at V came to 4 bases and at J to 5 bases, leaving 10 bases not matched to a gene. Germline V gene data show CDR1 as DFQATT and CDR2 as SNEGSKA (reference sequence). The CDR3 loop spans 15 amino acids. CDR3 sequence reads: CSATARQGVQDTQYF. CDR3 DNA sequence: TGCAGTGCTACGGCTCGACAGGGGGTTCAAGATACGCAGTATTTT.

This clonotype appeared a few times. The chain combines TRBV5-1 with TRBJ2-3; 8 bases are a match to TRBD1. Germline CDR1 reads SGHRS; CDR2 reads YFSETQ. Germline trimming cut 2 bases from V and 5 bases from J; bases unmatched to any gene: 10. The CDR3 spans 16 residues. CDR3 region: CASSFSSRGRGDTQYF. DNA of the CDR3: TGCGCCAGCAGCTTTTCGAGCAGGGGGCGGGGAGATACGCAGTATTTT.

This clonotype was detected a few times. V and J are TRBV20-1 and TRBJ2-2; no definite D call. The CDR3 has 11 amino acids. Between the trimmed V and J ends, which lost 5 bases and 1 base, there was a span of 2 bases. CDR1 and CDR2 (germline): DFQATT, SNEGSKA (reference sequence). CDR3 nucleotides: TGCAGTGCTCAGAACACCGGGGAGCTGTTTTTT. It encodes CSAQNTGELFF.

This clonotype was found a few times. The V gene is TRBV4-2, the J gene TRBJ2-7; 14 nucleotides align to TRBD2. The length of the CDR3 is 18 residues. V gave up 2 bases and J gave up 0 bases; unmatched junction bases: 6. Germline CDR1 reads LGHNA; CDR2 reads YNFKEQ. CDR3 residues: CASSQRLAGGLLSYEQYF. Here the CDR3 DNA reads TGTGCCAGCAGCCAACGACTAGCGGGGGGGCTCCTCTCCTACGAGCAGTACTTC.

This clonotype was seen only a few times. The chain joins TRBV20-1 to TRBJ1-6, with TRBD1 as a possible D gene (6 bases). V shed 5 bases and J shed 7 bases, with 9 bases lying between them. Per germline, CDR1 DFQATT and CDR2 SNEGSKA (reference sequence). There are 12 residues in the CDR3. CDR3 sequence: CSAGGLNSPLHF. CDR3 DNA sequence: TGCAGTGCTGGGGGGCTGAATTCACCCCTCCACTTT.

With respect to this clonotype: A read error may produce the germline difference seen at one junction end. The chain employs TRBV29-1 and TRBJ1-4, with TRBD1 matching 10 bases. Germline V gene data show CDR1 as SQVTM and CDR2 as ANQGSEA. The CDR3 length is 14 residues. Written as DNA, the CDR3 is TGCGGCGTTGCCTGGACAGGGGGAAATGAAAAACTGTTTTTT. The encoded protein is CGVAWTGGNEKLFF.

Concerning this clonotype itself: This may arise from a read error, as a much more abundant clone is one base away. The J gene is TRBJ2-3, the V gene TRBV27; 7 bases are a match to TRBD1. The CDR3 has 11 residues. Germline lookup yields CDR1 MNHEY and CDR2 SMNVEV (reference sequence). The CDR3 loop reads CSSSRQGTQYF. DNA of the CDR3: TGTTCCAGCAGCAGACAGGGCACGCAGTATTTT.